The 31 T cell receptor beta chains below were found in one sample sequenced in a study of shared clonotypes between healthy human individuals. The data were produced by immunoSEQ multiplex PCR, yet TCRdb's version contains in-frame clones alone and is incomplete. Found here are about 2.4 million clones, approximately 94% of them singletons; the top ten hold roughly 0.13%. Sequences were obtained from naive CD4+ T cells sorted from blood. Documented subset: CD45RA+ positively selected. The receptor source for this set is a young man in good health.

This chain connects TRBV6-5 to TRBJ1-1, with D perhaps TRBD1 (5 bases). CDR1 MNHEY and CDR2 SVGAGI come from the germline V gene. The CDR3 spans 15 residues. V was shortened by 6 bases and J by 0 bases, with 14 bases between the two germline ends. This CDR3 is CASSFWAGMNTEAFF. DNA for the CDR3: TGTGCCAGCAGCTTCTGGGCAGGGATGAACACTGAAGCTTTCTTT.

This chain links TRBV27 with TRBJ2-1; possibly TRBD1 or TRBD2 for D (5 bases each). Germline V lookup: CDR1 MNHEY, CDR2 SMNVEV (reference sequence). This CDR3 spans 15 amino acids. Trimming removed 6 bases at V and 0 bases at J, with 12 bases between. The CDR3 loop reads CASRLEGTSYNEQFF. In nucleotides, the CDR3 is TGTGCCAGCAGACTAGAGGGGACCTCCTACAATGAGCAGTTCTTC.

The genes are TRBV19 and TRBJ2-7, with 9 bases that match TRBD1. This CDR3 has 14 amino acids. V trimming: 5 bases; J trimming: 3 bases; junction bases outside the gene matches: 5. Per the germline V gene, CDR1 is LNHDA and CDR2 is SQIVND (reference sequence). The CDR3 region has the DNA TGTGCCAGTAGTGTACAGGGGGCAAACTACGAGCAGTACTTC. It yields the protein CASSVQGANYEQYF.

The V gene is TRBV11-2, the J gene TRBJ2-5; maybe TRBD1 (5 bases). Germline V gene data show CDR1 as SGHAT and CDR2 as FQNNGV. The V and J ends lost 3 bases and 5 bases respectively, with 10 bases between them. The CDR3 has 13 amino acids. The CDR3 loop is CASSFGGAETQYF. As DNA, the CDR3 is TGTGCCAGCAGCTTTGGTGGGGCGGAGACCCAGTACTTC. Looking up the rest from reference TRBV11-2 and TRBJ2-5 gives the full variable domain: EAGVAQSPRYKIIEKRQSVAFWCNPISGHATLYWYQQILGQGPKLLIQFQNNGVVDDSQLPKDRFSAERLKGVDSTLKIQPAKLEDSAVYLCASSFGGAETQYFGPGTRLLVL.

The chain joins TRBV4-3 to TRBJ2-7, with TRBD2 matching 8 bases. CDR3 length equals 16 residues. After removal of 4 bases from V and 3 bases from J, the junction contained 11 bases not matched to a gene. Germline V gives CDR1 LGHNA, CDR2 YSLEER. The chain's CDR3 is CASSLELGSGVYEQYF. DNA of the CDR3: TGCGCCAGCAGCCTAGAACTGGGTAGCGGGGTCTACGAGCAGTACTTC.

Points on this clone: At one boundary the junction diverges from the germline segment, which might be a read error. V usage is TRBV5-8 and J usage is TRBJ2-5; D unclear. The CDR3 is made up of 9 amino acids. CDR1 is SGHTS and CDR2 is YDEGEE in the germline V gene. The CDR3 loop is CASSPRRDF. In nucleotides, the CDR3 is TGTGCCAGCAGCCCTCGAAGGGACTTC.

This clone was observed a few times. The chain joins TRBV7-9 to TRBJ1-5; weak D call: TRBD1 (5 bases). The CDR3 length is 15 residues. CDR1 and CDR2 (germline): SEHNR, FQNEAQ (reference sequence). Between the trimmed V and J ends, which lost 11 bases and 4 bases, there was a span of 21 bases. This CDR3 is CASVGTGDLNQPQHF. CDR3 coding DNA: TGTGCCTCCGTGGGGACGGGGGACTTAAATCAGCCCCAGCATTTT.

This chain links TRBV5-4 with TRBJ2-5; TRBD2 matches 10 bases. The J segment lost 5 bases and the V segment lost 0 bases, leaving 13 bases of the junction unmatched. This CDR3 region has 18 residues. Germline V gene sequence: CDR1 SGHNT, CDR2 YYREEE (reference sequence). CDR3 nucleotide sequence: TGTGCCAGCAGCTTGGGGGGGCAGACTAGCGGGCGGGCGGAGACCCAGTACTTC. Amino acid sequence: CASSLGGQTSGRAETQYF.

The chain couples TRBV4-3 to TRBJ1-4, with D perhaps matching TRBD1 (6 bases). The CDR3 length is 16 residues. Germline values: CDR1 LGHNA, CDR2 YSLEER. Trimming took 5 bases from V and 8 from J, leaving 21 bases between them. The CDR3 DNA sequence: TGCGCCAGCAGCGGGGGTGATAAGGGGGTTCGGGAAAAACTGTTTTTT. Its translation: CASSGGDKGVREKLFF.

The chain links TRBV30 to TRBJ2-1; 8 bases align to TRBD2. The CDR3 length is 16 residues. Germline assignment: CDR1 GTSNPN and CDR2 SVGIG (reference sequence). V shed 3 bases, J shed 9 bases, and the junction held 16 bases outside the gene matches. Here the CDR3 DNA reads TGTGCCTGGAGCTTGCGACTAGCGCTCTTCGGGGGTGAGCAGTTCTTC. The encoded protein is CAWSLRLALFGGEQFF.

V usage is TRBV5-6 and J usage is TRBJ1-1, with D uncertain. The V gene's germline CDR1 is SGHDT and CDR2 YYEEEE. Trimming took 0 bases from V and 4 from J, leaving 16 bases between them. CDR3 size: 16 residues. CDR3 loop: CASSLGMAGIGTEAFF. The DNA of the CDR3 is TGTGCCAGCAGCTTGGGTATGGCGGGGATAGGCACTGAAGCTTTCTTT.

Of note for this clone: Additional DNA sequences in this sample encode the identical CDR3. The chain couples TRBV5-1 to TRBJ2-3; TRBD1 aligns across 8 bases. The CDR3 spans 15 residues. The germline gives CDR1 SGHRS, CDR2 YFSETQ. V lost 1 base, J lost 4 bases, and 5 bases stayed unmatched. CDR3: CASSLIGQGADTQYF. The CDR3 DNA reads TGCGCCAGCAGCTTGATAGGACAGGGTGCAGATACGCAGTATTTT.

This clone was observed a single time. The junction and the germline gene differ at one end; a read error may be behind it. CDR3 sequence: CASSSTTGLAVF. Written as DNA, the CDR3 is TGTGCCAGCAGTTCGACTACAGGCCTCGCAGTTTTC. This chain joins TRBV2 and TRBJ2-7; D may correspond to TRBD1 or TRBD2 (5 bases each). Germline CDR1 and CDR2: SNHLY and FYNNEI. The CDR3 runs to 12 residues. Looking up the rest from reference TRBV2 and TRBJ2-7 gives the full variable domain: EPEVTQTPSHQVTQMGQEVILRCVPISNHLYFYWYRQILGQKVEFLVSFYNNEISEKSEIFDDQFSVERPDGSNFTLKIRSTKLEDSAMYFCASSSTTGLAVFGPGTRLTVT.

The V gene is TRBV21-1, the J gene TRBJ2-3; the D call TRBD2 from the table was never checked on the DNA. TRBV21-1 is a documented pseudogene. The CDR3 is 15 amino acids. The CDR3 bases are TGTGCCAGCAGCAAAGATACGGGTTTGGAAGATACGCAGTATTTT. Residues: CASSKDTGLEDTQYF.

Comment on this clone: Additional DNA sequences in this sample encode the identical CDR3. The CDR3 DNA follows: TGCGCCAGCAGCTTGGAGGGTCGGGACACCGGGGAGCTGTTTTTT. Protein: CASSLEGRDTGELFF. The J gene is TRBJ2-2, the V gene TRBV5-1; D remains ambiguous. Per the germline V gene, CDR1 is SGHRS and CDR2 is YFSETQ. The CDR3 extends over 15 amino acids. The V end was cut by 0 bases, the J end by 3 bases, with 9 bases between.

CDR3 sequence (DNA): TGTGCCAGTAGTCGAGGCCAGGGATTAGGTGAAAAACTGTTTTTT. Translated, it gives CASSRGQGLGEKLFF. The chain employs TRBV19 and TRBJ1-4, with D tentatively TRBD1 (5 bases). The CDR3 runs to 15 residues. The V and J ends lost 5 bases and 7 bases respectively, with 17 bases between them. CDR1 is LNHDA, CDR2 SQIVND, per germline (reference sequence). The whole variable domain, filled in from reference TRBV19 and TRBJ1-4, reads DGGITQSPKYLFRKEGQNVTLSCEQNLNHDAMYWYRQDPGQGLRLIYYSQIVNDFQKGDIAEGYSVSREKKESFPLTVTSAQKNPTAFYLCASSRGQGLGEKLFFGSGTQLSVL.

The J gene is TRBJ1-2, the V gene TRBV4-2; weak D call: TRBD1 (5 bases). CDR3 length: 16 amino acids. Deletions cut 0 bases from V and 3 bases from J, with 14 bases between. Germline assignment: CDR1 LGHNA and CDR2 YNFKEQ. This CDR3 is CASSQDSGTGHYGYTF. The CDR3 DNA is TGTGCCAGCAGCCAAGATTCCGGAACAGGTCACTATGGCTACACCTTC.

The rearrangement uses TRBV6-5 and TRBJ1-1; D ambiguous. Trimming took off 6 bases at V and 1 base at J, with 6 bases between the two ends. There are 12 residues in the CDR3. From germline, CDR1 is MNHEY and CDR2 SVGAGI. CDR3 nucleotides: TGTGCCAGCAGGAAACAGAACACTGAAGCTTTCTTT. This encodes CASRKQNTEAFF.

J is TRBJ1-2 and V is TRBV7-6; tentative D call: TRBD1 (6 bases). The CDR3 is 15 amino acids. The ends were cut back, 5 bases at V and 3 bases at J, with 16 bases in the middle. Per the germline V gene, CDR1 is SGHVS and CDR2 is FNYEAQ. The CDR3 sequence: CASSPGGGGYYGYTF. The DNA of the CDR3 is TGTGCCAGCAGCCCCGGAGGGGGAGGGTACTATGGCTACACCTTC.

CDR3 in DNA: TGTGCCAGCAGCGGGGGACAGGAGGGGAATATAAAAGCTAACTATGGCTACACCTTC. This gives the protein CASSGGQEGNIKANYGYTF. The chain employs TRBV9 and TRBJ1-2, with TRBD1 identical over 8 bases. CDR1 and CDR2 (germline): SGDLS, YYNGEE. This CDR3 has 19 amino acids. V lost 3 bases and J lost 0; bases outside the gene matches: 16.

This chain links TRBV5-4 with TRBJ2-3; 9 nucleotides align to TRBD2. The length of the CDR3 is 17 residues. The trim removed 0 bases at V and 0 bases at J, leaving 5 bases unmatched. Germline CDR1 is SGHNT and CDR2 is YYREEE (reference sequence). The CDR3 protein is CASSLGLLAGSTDTQYF. CDR3 nucleotide sequence: TGTGCCAGCAGCTTGGGTCTTCTAGCGGGGAGCACAGATACGCAGTATTTT.

The chain uses TRBV19 and TRBJ2-7, with TRBD2 matching 10 bases. This CDR3 region has 14 residues. Trimming at V came to 6 bases and at J to 5 bases, leaving 7 bases not matched to a gene. Germline CDR1 and CDR2: LNHDA and SQIVND (reference sequence). In DNA form, the CDR3 reads TGTGCCAGTAGAAAAGCGGGAGGGCCAGACGAGCAGTACTTC. Translating gives CASRKAGGPDEQYF. Combining the CDR3 with reference TRBV19 and TRBJ2-7 gives the whole variable domain DGGITQSPKYLFRKEGQNVTLSCEQNLNHDAMYWYRQDPGQGLRLIYYSQIVNDFQKGDIAEGYSVSREKKESFPLTVTSAQKNPTAFYLCASRKAGGPDEQYFGPGTRLTVT.

As concerns this clone: The same CDR3 is also encoded by other DNA sequences in this sample. The chain has TRBV10-3 and TRBJ1-1, with D maybe TRBD1 (6 bases). V shed 4 bases and J shed 1 base, with 10 bases lying between them. Germline V gene sequence: CDR1 ENHRY, CDR2 SYGVKD. CDR3 size: 14 residues. CDR3 bases: TGTGCCATCAGTGTGGGGGGCCCGAACACTGAAGCTTTCTTT. Protein sequence: CAISVGGPNTEAFF.

This chain uses TRBV5-1 with TRBJ1-5; D remains unclear. V lost 3 bases and J lost 0, with 13 bases in between. Germline V gene sequence: CDR1 SGHRS, CDR2 YFSETQ. This CDR3 has 16 residues. CDR3 sequence reads: CASSSVVGYSNQPQHF. Here the CDR3 DNA reads TGCGCCAGCAGCTCCGTCGTGGGCTATAGCAATCAGCCCCAGCATTTT.

As concerns this clone: In the same sample, other DNA sequences code for this CDR3. V and J are TRBV7-2 and TRBJ2-1, with a possible D match to TRBD1 (6 bases). This CDR3 region has 15 residues. Trimming shortened V by 5 bases and J by 4 bases, and 15 bases separated the two germline ends. Germline V gives CDR1 SGHTA, CDR2 FQGNSA. The CDR3: CASSLRGTPYNEQFF. CDR3 coding DNA: TGTGCCAGCAGCCTTAGGGGGACCCCTTACAATGAGCAGTTCTTC.

The V and J genes are TRBV30 and TRBJ1-2; possible D gene TRBD1, 6 bases. Germline V gives CDR1 GTSNPN, CDR2 SVGIG (reference sequence). CDR3 length: 15 amino acids. V was cut by 3 bases and J by 4 bases, with 18 bases left in between. The DNA for the CDR3 is TGTGCCTGGAGACCCCAGGGGAGGGGAGTCTATGGCTACACCTTC. As protein: CAWRPQGRGVYGYTF.

This clone was observed once. The rearrangement uses TRBV5-4 and TRBJ2-5; tentatively, D is TRBD2 (6 bases). Trimming stripped 4 bases from V and 2 bases from J, with 21 bases between. This CDR3 has 17 residues. Germline V gene data show CDR1 as SGHNT and CDR2 as YYREEE (reference sequence). The CDR3, as DNA: TGTGCCAGCAGCCCCCGGGGTCAGGGAGCGGGTCAAGAGACCCAGTACTTC. Its translation: CASSPRGQGAGQETQYF.

The chain combines TRBV7-2 with TRBJ2-2; the D is unclear. CDR1 and CDR2 (germline): SGHTA, FQGNSA. The CDR3 runs to 13 residues. With 1 base removed from V and 6 bases from J, the gap between germline ends came to 6 bases. The CDR3, as DNA: TGTGCCAGCAGCTTAGGATTTTCCGGGGAGCTGTTTTTT. This encodes CASSLGFSGELFF. The variable domain in full, with the rest retrieved from reference TRBV7-2 and TRBJ2-2, is GAGVSQSPSNKVTEKGKDVELRCDPISGHTALYWYRQSLGQGLEFLIYFQGNSAPDKSGLPSDRFSAERTGGSVSTLTIQRTQQEDSAVYLCASSLGFSGELFFGEGSRLTVL.

V gene TRBV11-2 combines with J gene TRBJ1-1; D perhaps matches TRBD1 (5 bases). This CDR3 is built from 14 residues. The germline CDR1 and CDR2 sequences are SGHAT and FQNNGV. Trimming took off 5 bases at V and 5 bases at J, with 15 bases between the two ends. CDR3 nucleotide sequence: TGTGCCAGCAGCCCCCGGGGCCCGGATACTGAAGCTTTCTTT. This translates into CASSPRGPDTEAFF.

The chain combines TRBV30 with TRBJ1-5; possibly TRBD1 for D (6 bases). The germline V and J ends were trimmed by 1 base and 6 bases, with 16 bases remaining between them. Germline CDR1 reads GTSNPN; CDR2 reads SVGIG (reference sequence). The CDR3 contains 15 residues. DNA for the CDR3: TGTGCCTGGAGTGGGGGGGGCAGCCTTTCTCAGCCCCAGCATTTT. It encodes CAWSGGGSLSQPQHF.

This clone was picked up one time. CDR3 sequence (DNA): TGTGCCAGCAGCTTGGACAGGGGGGCGTCCTACGAGCAGTACTTC. Protein sequence: CASSLDRGASYEQYF. The chain employs TRBV5-6 and TRBJ2-7; the match to TRBD1 covers 8 bases. V shed 0 bases and J 1 base; nucleotides not matched to a gene: 3. This CDR3 region has 15 residues. The germline V gene has CDR1 SGHDT and CDR2 YYEEEE.